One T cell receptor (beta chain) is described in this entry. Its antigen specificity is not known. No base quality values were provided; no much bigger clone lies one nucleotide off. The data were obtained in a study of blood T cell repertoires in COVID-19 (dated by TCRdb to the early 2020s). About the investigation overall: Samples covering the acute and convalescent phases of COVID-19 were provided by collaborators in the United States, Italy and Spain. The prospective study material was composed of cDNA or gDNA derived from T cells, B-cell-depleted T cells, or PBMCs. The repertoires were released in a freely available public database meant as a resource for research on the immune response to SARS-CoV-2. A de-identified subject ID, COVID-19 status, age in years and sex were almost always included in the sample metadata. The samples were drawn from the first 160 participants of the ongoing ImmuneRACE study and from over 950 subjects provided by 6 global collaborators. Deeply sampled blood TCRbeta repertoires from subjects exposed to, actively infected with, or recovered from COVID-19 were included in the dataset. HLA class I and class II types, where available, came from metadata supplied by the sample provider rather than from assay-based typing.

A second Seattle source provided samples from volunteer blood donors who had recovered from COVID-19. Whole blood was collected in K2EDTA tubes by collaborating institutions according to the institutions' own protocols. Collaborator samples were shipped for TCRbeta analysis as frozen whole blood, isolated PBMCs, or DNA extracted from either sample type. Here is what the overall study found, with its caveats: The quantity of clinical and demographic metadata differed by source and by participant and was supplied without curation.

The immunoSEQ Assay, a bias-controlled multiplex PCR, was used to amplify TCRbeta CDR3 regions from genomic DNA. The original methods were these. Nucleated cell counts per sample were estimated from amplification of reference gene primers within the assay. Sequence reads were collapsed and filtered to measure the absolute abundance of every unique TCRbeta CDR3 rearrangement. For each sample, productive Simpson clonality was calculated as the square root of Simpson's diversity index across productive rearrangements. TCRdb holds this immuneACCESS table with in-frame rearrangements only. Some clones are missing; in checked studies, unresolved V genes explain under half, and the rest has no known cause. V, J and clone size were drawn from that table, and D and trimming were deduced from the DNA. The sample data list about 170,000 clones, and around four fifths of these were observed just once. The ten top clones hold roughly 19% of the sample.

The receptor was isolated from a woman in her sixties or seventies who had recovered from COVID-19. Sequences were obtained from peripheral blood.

In nucleotides, the sequence is TGTGCCTGGAGGGGCGGGAGTGGTTATGATACGCAGTATTTT. Its protein product is CAWRGGSGYDTQYF. The sequence joins TRBV30 to TRBJ2-3; a stretch of 7 junction bases matches TRBD2. Per the germline V gene (reference sequence), GTSNPN is the CDR1 and SVGIG is the CDR2. CDR3 length: 14 amino acids, cysteine to phenylalanine. Only the CDR3 DNA is retained, 42 bases long and in frame from the first base. V lost 3 bases and J lost 6 bases, and the count of bases not matched to a germline gene is 9.